A single sample is the source of the 18 T cell receptor beta chains below, sequenced in a study of beta chain features in type 1 diabetes. The entirety of the isolated RNA underwent reverse transcription, so expressed TCRB transcripts were sequenced. The assay was immunoSEQ multiplex PCR, and TCRdb's table has in-frame clones only and misses some. There are roughly 610,000 clones in the sample; about 14% occur only once, and around 0.1% lies in the top ten. Sequencing was carried out using naive CD4+ T cells from blood. These receptors were obtained from a man in his late teens or twenties in good health.

The V and J genes are TRBV10-3 and TRBJ1-1; 8 nucleotides agree with TRBD1. This CDR3 has 14 residues. CDR1 is ENHRY and CDR2 is SYGVKD in the germline V gene. Trimming took 7 bases from V and 1 from J; bases not matched to a gene: 5. The CDR3 DNA is TGTGCCATCAAGACAGGGGTCGAGAACACTGAAGCTTTCTTT. Amino acid sequence: CAIKTGVENTEAFF.

This clone has only a few counts. The rearrangement joins TRBV15 to TRBJ2-1; D gene uncertain. V shed 5 bases and J shed 2 bases, with 13 bases lying between them. The CDR3 extends over 15 amino acids. CDR1 is LNHNV, CDR2 YYDKDF, per germline (reference sequence). CDR3 bases: TGTGCCACCAGCCGTGAGGTAGGAACCTACAATGAGCAGTTCTTC. Its translation is CATSREVGTYNEQFF. The full variable domain, with the rest looked up from reference TRBV15 and TRBJ2-1, is DAMVIQNPRYQVTQFGKPVTLSCSQTLNHNVMYWYQQKSSQAPKLLFHYYDKDFNNEADTPDNFQSRRPNTSFCFLDIRSPGLGDTAMYLCATSREVGTYNEQFFGPGTRLTVL.

V is TRBV7-2 and J is TRBJ2-2, with D unclear. V dropped 3 bases and J dropped 6 bases, with 8 bases sitting between them. Germline V gene data show CDR1 as SGHTA and CDR2 as FQGNSA. The CDR3 consists of 13 residues. The CDR3 nucleotides are TGTGCCAGCAGCTTCGGTACGCCCGGGGAGCTGTTTTTT. Its translation: CASSFGTPGELFF.

This rearrangement joins TRBV28 to TRBJ2-7; 11 nucleotides agree with TRBD1. This CDR3 has 16 amino acids. Unmatched junction bases numbered 9, after V lost 4 bases and J lost 4 bases. Germline V gene lookup returns CDR1 MDHEN and CDR2 SYDVKM. The CDR3 region has the DNA TGTGCCAGCAGTTCCTCCGGGACAGGGGGGCGATACGAGCAGTACTTC. Encoded protein: CASSSSGTGGRYEQYF.

This sequence joins TRBV10-3 and TRBJ1-5, with D hard to call. CDR1 is ENHRY and CDR2 is SYGVKD in the germline V gene. The CDR3 spans 13 residues. Trimming cost V 10 bases and J 0 bases, with 10 bases left between them. CDR3 nucleotide sequence: TGTGCCACTACAGACATTAGCAATCAGCCCCAGCATTTT. Encoded protein: CATTDISNQPQHF.

V usage is TRBV4-2 and J usage is TRBJ2-2; TRBD2 agrees at 12 bases. This CDR3 has 18 residues. The ends lost 1 base at V and 3 bases at J; junction bases unmatched: 6. CDR1 and CDR2 (germline): LGHNA, YNFKEQ. The CDR3: CASSQGRLAGGHTGELFF. CDR3 DNA: TGTGCCAGCAGCCAAGGTCGGCTAGCGGGGGGGCACACCGGGGAGCTGTTTTTT.

This clone has only a few counts. The rearrangement uses TRBV7-9 and TRBJ1-5; no firm D call. V was shortened by 3 bases and J by 6 bases, with 12 bases between the two germline ends. The CDR3 is 14 residues long. Looked up from germline, CDR1 is SEHNR and CDR2 is FQNEAQ (reference sequence). CDR3 sequence (DNA): TGTGCCAGCAGCTTGAAAGGGCCCACTCAGCCCCAGCATTTT. As protein: CASSLKGPTQPQHF.

A remark on this clone: Other DNA sequences in this specimen translate into the identical CDR3. V is TRBV5-1 and J is TRBJ2-7; TRBD1 agrees at 8 bases. This CDR3 spans 15 amino acids. V dropped 0 bases and J dropped 3; count of bases not matched to a gene: 5. Germline loops: CDR1 SGHRS, CDR2 YFSETQ. The CDR3 DNA reads as TGCGCCAGCAGCTTGGGGGGGACAGGACTCTACGAGCAGTACTTC. The encoded protein is CASSLGGTGLYEQYF.

The table lists this clone with a few counts. J is TRBJ2-5 and V is TRBV21-1; the table's D call TRBD2 went unverified against the DNA. TRBV21-1 constitutes a pseudogene. The CDR3 runs to 18 residues. CDR3 region: CASSTPRGSGRREETQYF. The DNA for the CDR3 is TGTGCCAGCAGCACCCCGAGGGGTAGCGGGAGGAGGGAAGAGACCCAGTACTTC.

Only a few counts were recorded for this clone. V gene TRBV27 combines with J gene TRBJ2-2, with a possible D match to TRBD1 (6 bases). The CDR3 consists of 16 residues. V was clipped by 5 bases and J by 1 base, with 14 bases between them. The germline V gene has CDR1 MNHEY and CDR2 SMNVEV (reference sequence). CDR3: CASSGDRSLNTGELFF. CDR3 sequence (DNA): TGTGCCAGCAGTGGTGACAGGAGTCTGAACACCGGGGAGCTGTTTTTT.

This clone has only a few counts. The chain links TRBV5-4 to TRBJ2-5, with no clear D. The length of the CDR3 is 14 residues. Trimming pared 4 bases from V and 3 bases from J, leaving 13 bases between. Germline values: CDR1 SGHNT, CDR2 YYREEE (reference sequence). CDR3 in amino acids: CASSPQPKKETQYF. In DNA, the CDR3 is TGTGCCAGCAGCCCACAGCCTAAAAAAGAGACCCAGTACTTC.

This clone was seen a few times. The chain combines TRBV27 with TRBJ2-7; a weak D match, TRBD1 (6 bases). Germline V gives CDR1 MNHEY, CDR2 SMNVEV (reference sequence). V lost 7 bases and J 2 bases, leaving 12 bases between the germline ends. The CDR3 runs 13 residues. The CDR3 DNA sequence: TGTGCCAGCACCAGAAGGGGGACCTACGAGCAGTACTTC. It specifies CASTRRGTYEQYF.

This rearrangement joins TRBV18 to TRBJ2-7; 8 nucleotides agree with TRBD1. The CDR3 has 16 residues. Germline CDR1 is KGHSH and CDR2 is LQKENI. Trimming at V came to 3 bases and at J to 6 bases, leaving 13 bases not matched to a gene. Here the CDR3 DNA reads TGTGCCAGCTCACCCGGACGGACAGGGAGGACAAGCGAGCAGTACTTC. It codes for CASSPGRTGRTSEQYF.

This clone was found a few times. This chain links TRBV12-5 with TRBJ2-2; 8 bases line up with TRBD2. Per germline, CDR1 LGHNT and CDR2 FRNRAP. V lost 4 bases, J lost 1 base, and 5 bases stayed unmatched. This CDR3 is built from 16 residues. The CDR3 loop reads CASGSESGRNTGELFF. CDR3 coding DNA: TGTGCTAGTGGTTCCGAGAGCGGGAGGAACACCGGGGAGCTGTTTTTT.

This clone was counted only a few times. Other DNA sequences of this sample code for an identical CDR3. The chain combines TRBV20-1 with TRBJ1-5; D gene ambiguous. From germline, CDR1 is DFQATT and CDR2 SNEGSKA (reference sequence). This CDR3 is 9 amino acids long. V lost 5 bases and J lost 7, with 3 bases in between. CDR3: CSAGQPQHF. The CDR3 DNA sequence: TGCAGTGCTGGCCAGCCCCAGCATTTT.

The chain joins TRBV2 to TRBJ1-2, with no clear D. Germline V gives CDR1 SNHLY, CDR2 FYNNEI. V lost 0 bases and J 0 bases, leaving 5 bases between the germline ends. The CDR3 is 14 residues long. CDR3: CASSEAGPNYGYTF. CDR3 nucleotide sequence: TGTGCCAGCAGTGAAGCTGGCCCTAACTATGGCTACACCTTC. The full variable domain, in which reference TRBV2 and TRBJ1-2 provide the parts outside the CDR3, is EPEVTQTPSHQVTQMGQEVILRCVPISNHLYFYWYRQILGQKVEFLVSFYNNEISEKSEIFDDQFSVERPDGSNFTLKIRSTKLEDSAMYFCASSEAGPNYGYTFGSGTRLTVV.

The rearrangement joins TRBV28 to TRBJ1-2, with D possibly TRBD1 on 5 matching bases. The CDR3 totals 11 residues. V lost 6 bases and J lost 8, with 10 bases in between. The germline CDR1 and CDR2 sequences are MDHEN and SYDVKM. In DNA form, the CDR3 reads TGTGCCAGCAGCTTCCGGGGGGGCTACACCTTC. It translates to CASSFRGGYTF.

This clone came up a few times. The V and J genes are TRBV28 and TRBJ1-1; D gene uncertain. V lost 6 bases, J lost 6 bases, and 8 bases lay in between. This CDR3 is 11 amino acids long. Germline assignment: CDR1 MDHEN and CDR2 SYDVKM. CDR3 amino acids: CASRLSPEAFF. The DNA of the CDR3 is TGTGCCAGCAGACTAAGTCCTGAAGCTTTCTTT. The full variable domain, rest sourced from reference TRBV28 and TRBJ1-1, is DVKVTQSSRYLVKRTGEKVFLECVQDMDHENMFWYRQDPGLGLRLIYFSYDVKMKEKGDIPEGYSVSREKKERFSLILESASTNQTSMYLCASRLSPEAFFGQGTRLTVV.